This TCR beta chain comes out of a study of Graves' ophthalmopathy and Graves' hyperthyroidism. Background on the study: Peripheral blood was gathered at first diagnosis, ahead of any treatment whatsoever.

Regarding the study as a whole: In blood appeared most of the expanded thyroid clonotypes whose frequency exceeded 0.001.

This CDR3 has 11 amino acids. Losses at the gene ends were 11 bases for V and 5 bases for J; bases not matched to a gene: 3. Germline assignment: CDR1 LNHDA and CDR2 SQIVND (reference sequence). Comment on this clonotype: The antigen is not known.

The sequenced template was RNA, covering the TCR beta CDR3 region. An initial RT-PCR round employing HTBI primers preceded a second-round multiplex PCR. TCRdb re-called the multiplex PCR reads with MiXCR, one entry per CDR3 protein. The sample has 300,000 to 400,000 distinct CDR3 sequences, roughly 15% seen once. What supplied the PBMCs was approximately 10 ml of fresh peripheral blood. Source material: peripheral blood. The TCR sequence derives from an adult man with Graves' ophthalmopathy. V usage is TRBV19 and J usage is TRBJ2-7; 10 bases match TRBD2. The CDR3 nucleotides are TGTGCCGGTGGGACTAGCGACGAGCAGTACTTC. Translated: CAGGTSDEQYF.